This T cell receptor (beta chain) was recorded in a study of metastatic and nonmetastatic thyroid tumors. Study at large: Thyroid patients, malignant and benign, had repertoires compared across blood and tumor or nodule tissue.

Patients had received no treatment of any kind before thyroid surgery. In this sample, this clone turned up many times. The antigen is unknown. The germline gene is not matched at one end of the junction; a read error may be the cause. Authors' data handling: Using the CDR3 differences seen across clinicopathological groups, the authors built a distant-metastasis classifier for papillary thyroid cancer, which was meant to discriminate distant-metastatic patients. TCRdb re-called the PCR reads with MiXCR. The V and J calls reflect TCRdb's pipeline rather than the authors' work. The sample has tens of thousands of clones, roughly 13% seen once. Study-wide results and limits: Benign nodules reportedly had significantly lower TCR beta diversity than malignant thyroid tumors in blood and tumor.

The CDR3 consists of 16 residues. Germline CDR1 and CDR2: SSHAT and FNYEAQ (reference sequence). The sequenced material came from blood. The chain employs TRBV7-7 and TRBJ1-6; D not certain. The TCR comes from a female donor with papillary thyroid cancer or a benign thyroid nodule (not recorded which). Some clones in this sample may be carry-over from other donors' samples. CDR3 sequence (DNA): TGTGCTAGCAGCTCCCGACCGAGCTTCTATAATTCACCCCTCCACTTT. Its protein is CASSSRPSFYNSPLHF.